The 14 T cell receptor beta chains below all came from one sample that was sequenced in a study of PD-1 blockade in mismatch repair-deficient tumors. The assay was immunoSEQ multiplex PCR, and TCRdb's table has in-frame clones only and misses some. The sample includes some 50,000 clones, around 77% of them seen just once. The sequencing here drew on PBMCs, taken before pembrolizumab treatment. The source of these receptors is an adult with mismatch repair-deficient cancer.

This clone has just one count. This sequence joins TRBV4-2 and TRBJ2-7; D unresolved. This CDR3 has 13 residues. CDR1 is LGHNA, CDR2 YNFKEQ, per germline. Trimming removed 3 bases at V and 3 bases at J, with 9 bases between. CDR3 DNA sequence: TGTGCCAGCAGCCATGGATTAAACTACGAGCAGTACTTC. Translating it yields CASSHGLNYEQYF.

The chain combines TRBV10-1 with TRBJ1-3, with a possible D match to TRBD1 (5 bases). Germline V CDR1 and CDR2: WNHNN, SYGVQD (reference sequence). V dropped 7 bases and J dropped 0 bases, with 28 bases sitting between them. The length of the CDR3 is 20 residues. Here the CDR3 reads CASIRSTWWEGPSSGNTIYF. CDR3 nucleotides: TGCGCCAGCATTAGGAGCACTTGGTGGGAGGGGCCTTCCTCTGGAAACACCATATATTTT.

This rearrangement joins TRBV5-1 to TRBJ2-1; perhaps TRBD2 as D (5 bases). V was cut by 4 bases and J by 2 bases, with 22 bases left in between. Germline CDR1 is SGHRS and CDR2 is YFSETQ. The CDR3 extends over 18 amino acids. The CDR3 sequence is CASSLPGQRLITYNEQFF. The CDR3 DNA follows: TGCGCCAGCAGCCTCCCGGGCCAGCGGCTGATCACCTACAATGAGCAGTTCTTC.

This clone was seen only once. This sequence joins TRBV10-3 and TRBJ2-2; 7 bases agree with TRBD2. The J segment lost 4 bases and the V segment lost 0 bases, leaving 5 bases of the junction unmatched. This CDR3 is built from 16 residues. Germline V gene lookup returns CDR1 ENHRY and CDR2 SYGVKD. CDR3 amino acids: CAISESLGEGTGELFF. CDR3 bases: TGTGCCATCAGTGAGTCGCTCGGGGAGGGCACCGGGGAGCTGTTTTTT.

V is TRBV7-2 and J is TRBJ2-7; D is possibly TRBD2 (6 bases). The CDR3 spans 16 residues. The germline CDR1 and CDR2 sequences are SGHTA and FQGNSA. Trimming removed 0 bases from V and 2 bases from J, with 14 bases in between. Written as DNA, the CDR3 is TGTGCCAGCAGCTTAGCTCGGGCGGGACCTACCTACGAGCAGTACTTC. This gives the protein CASSLARAGPTYEQYF.

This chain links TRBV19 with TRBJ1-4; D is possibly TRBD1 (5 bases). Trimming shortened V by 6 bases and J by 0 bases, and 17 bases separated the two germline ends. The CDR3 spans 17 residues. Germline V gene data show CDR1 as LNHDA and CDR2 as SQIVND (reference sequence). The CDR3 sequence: CASSSPGEGSTNEKLFF. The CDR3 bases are TGTGCCAGTAGCAGCCCGGGGGAGGGCTCAACTAATGAAAAACTGTTTTTT. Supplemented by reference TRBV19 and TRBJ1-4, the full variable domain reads DGGITQSPKYLFRKEGQNVTLSCEQNLNHDAMYWYRQDPGQGLRLIYYSQIVNDFQKGDIAEGYSVSREKKESFPLTVTSAQKNPTAFYLCASSSPGEGSTNEKLFFGSGTQLSVL.

CDR3 sequence: CARSPQPGSFTAGANVLTF. As DNA, the CDR3 is TGTGCCAGAAGCCCCCAGCCGGGTTCCTTTACGGCTGGGGCCAACGTCCTGACTTTC. The chain links TRBV5-3 to TRBJ2-6; no clear D. TRBV5-3 is an ORF for which the function is uncertain. The V end lost 4 bases, the J end lost 2 bases, and 22 bases lay between the germline ends. The CDR3 spans 19 residues.

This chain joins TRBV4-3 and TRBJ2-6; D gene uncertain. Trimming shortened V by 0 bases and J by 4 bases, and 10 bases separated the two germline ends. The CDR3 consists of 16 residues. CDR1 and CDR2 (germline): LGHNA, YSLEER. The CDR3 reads CASSQDASLGANVLTF. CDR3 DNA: TGCGCCAGCAGCCAAGATGCCTCTTTGGGGGCCAACGTCCTGACTTTC.

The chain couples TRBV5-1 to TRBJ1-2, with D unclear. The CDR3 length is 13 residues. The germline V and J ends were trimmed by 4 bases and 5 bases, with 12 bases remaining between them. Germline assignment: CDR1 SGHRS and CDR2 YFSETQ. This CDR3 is CASSPPEGYGYTF. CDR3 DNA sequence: TGCGCCAGCAGCCCCCCGGAGGGATATGGCTACACCTTC.

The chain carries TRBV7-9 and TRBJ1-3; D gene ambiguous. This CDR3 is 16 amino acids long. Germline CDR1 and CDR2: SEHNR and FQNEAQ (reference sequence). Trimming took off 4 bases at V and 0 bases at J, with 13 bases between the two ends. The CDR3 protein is CASSSLSTISGNTIYF. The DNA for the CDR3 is TGTGCCAGCAGCTCCCTCTCGACGATCTCTGGAAACACCATATATTTT.

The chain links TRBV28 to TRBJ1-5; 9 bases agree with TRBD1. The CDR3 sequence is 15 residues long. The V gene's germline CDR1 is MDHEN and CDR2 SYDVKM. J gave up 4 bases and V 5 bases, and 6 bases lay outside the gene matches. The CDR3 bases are TGTGCCAGCAGTCGGACCGGGACAGGGAATCAGCCCCAGCATTTT. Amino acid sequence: CASSRTGTGNQPQHF. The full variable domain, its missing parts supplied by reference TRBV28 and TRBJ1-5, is DVKVTQSSRYLVKRTGEKVFLECVQDMDHENMFWYRQDPGLGLRLIYFSYDVKMKEKGDIPEGYSVSREKKERFSLILESASTNQTSMYLCASSRTGTGNQPQHFGDGTRLSIL.

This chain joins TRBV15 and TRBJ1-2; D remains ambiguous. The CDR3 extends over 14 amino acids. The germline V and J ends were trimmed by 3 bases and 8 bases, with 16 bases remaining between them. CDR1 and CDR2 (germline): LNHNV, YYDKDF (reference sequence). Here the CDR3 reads CATSSGTFTGGYTF. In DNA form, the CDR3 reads TGTGCCACCAGCAGCGGAACTTTTACTGGGGGCTACACCTTC.

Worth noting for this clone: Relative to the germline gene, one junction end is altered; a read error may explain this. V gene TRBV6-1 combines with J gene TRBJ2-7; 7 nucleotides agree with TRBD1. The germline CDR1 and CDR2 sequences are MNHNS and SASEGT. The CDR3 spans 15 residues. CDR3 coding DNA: TGTGCCAGCAGAGAAGCGGACAGGCTAACCTACGAGCAGTACTTC. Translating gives CASREADRLTYEQYF.

The CDR3 bases are TGTGCCAGCAGGACGACTACCTGGGGCTATGGCTACACCTTC. Its protein is CASRTTTWGYGYTF. The chain links TRBV27 to TRBJ1-2; unclear D gene. Between the trimmed V and J ends, which lost 6 bases and 4 bases, there was a span of 15 bases. This CDR3 is built from 14 residues. Germline V lookup: CDR1 MNHEY, CDR2 SMNVEV (reference sequence).